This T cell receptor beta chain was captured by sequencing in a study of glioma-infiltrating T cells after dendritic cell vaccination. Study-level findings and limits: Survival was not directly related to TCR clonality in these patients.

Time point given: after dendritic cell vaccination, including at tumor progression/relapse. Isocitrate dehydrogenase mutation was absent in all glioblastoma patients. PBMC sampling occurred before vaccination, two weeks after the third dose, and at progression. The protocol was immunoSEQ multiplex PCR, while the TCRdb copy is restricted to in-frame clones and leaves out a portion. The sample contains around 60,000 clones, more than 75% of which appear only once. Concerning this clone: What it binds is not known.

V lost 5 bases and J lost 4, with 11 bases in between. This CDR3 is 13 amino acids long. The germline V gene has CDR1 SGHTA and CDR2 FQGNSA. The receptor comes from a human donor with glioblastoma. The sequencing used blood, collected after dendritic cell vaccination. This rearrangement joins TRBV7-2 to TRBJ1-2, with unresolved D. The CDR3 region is CASSLGRVYGYTF. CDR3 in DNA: TGTGCCAGCAGCCTAGGACGGGTCTATGGCTACACCTTC.